This T cell receptor (beta chain) derives from a study of blood T cell repertoires in COVID-19. Looking at the study overall: PBMCs, B-cell-depleted T cells, or T cells were the source of the cDNA or gDNA that made up the material.

The CDR3 is 13 amino acids. V lost 0 bases, J lost 7 bases, and 7 bases lay in between. Germline V gene lookup returns CDR1 LNHDA and CDR2 SQIVND (reference sequence). Original data processing: By means of reference gene primer amplification, nucleated cell counts were estimated. Repertoires were generated with immunoSEQ multiplex PCR, while TCRdb's copy carries only in-frame clones and drops some. For V, J and clone size, that table is used; D and trimming come from the DNA. The data show about 140,000 clones, roughly 85% seen once. The clonotype originates from a man aged 45 to 65 with acute or convalescent COVID-19. The chain carries TRBV19 and TRBJ1-5; D gene ambiguous. Sequencing input: peripheral blood. CDR3 nucleotide sequence: TGTGCCAGTAGTATAGATTGGGAGCAGCCCCAGCATTTT. Protein sequence: CASSIDWEQPQHF. The full variable domain, in which reference TRBV19 and TRBJ1-5 provide the parts outside the CDR3, is DGGITQSPKYLFRKEGQNVTLSCEQNLNHDAMYWYRQDPGQGLRLIYYSQIVNDFQKGDIAEGYSVSREKKESFPLTVTSAQKNPTAFYLCASSIDWEQPQHFGDGTRLSIL.